One sample yielded the 6 T cell receptor beta chains listed below, sequenced in a study of regulatory T cells in long-lasting Graves disease. Construction of TCR beta libraries relied on iRepertoire HTBI primers and on Arm-PCR targeting CDR3 regions. In TCRdb, the multiplex PCR reads were re-called with MiXCR into one record per CDR3 protein. This table holds a few hundred thousand distinct CDR3 sequences, roughly 23% found once. Described time point: persistent/refractory GD, antithyroid drugs over 5 years with positive TRAb. Researchers made the TCR library from RNA that was extracted from PBMCs. The source was peripheral blood mononuclear cells (PBMCs), collected when the disease was refractory, from a patient treated with antithyroid drugs. All receptors come from a woman between 40 and 50 years old with Graves disease.

This clonotype showed up many times. The chain recombines TRBV27 with TRBJ1-2; 9 bases are shared with TRBD1. The J segment lost 2 bases and the V segment lost 2 bases, leaving 6 bases of the junction unmatched. CDR3 length equals 16 residues. Germline assignment: CDR1 MNHEY and CDR2 SMNVEV (reference sequence). Here the CDR3 reads CASSLGGTGMNYGYTF. As DNA, the CDR3 is TGTGCCAGCAGTTTAGGGGGGACAGGGATGAACTATGGCTACACCTTC.

The V gene is TRBV20-1, the J gene TRBJ2-3, with TRBD2 matching over 7 bases. V trimming: 6 bases; J trimming: 0 bases; junction bases outside the gene matches: 6. This CDR3 is 14 amino acids long. The germline gives CDR1 DFQATT, CDR2 SNEGSKA (reference sequence). For the CDR3, the DNA is TGCAGTGCAACCGGACTAGTTAGCACAGATACGCAGTATTTT. Translating gives CSATGLVSTDTQYF.

The chain links TRBV18 to TRBJ1-1; TRBD1 might be the D (5 bases). This CDR3 region has 13 residues. V lost 2 bases, J lost 6 bases, and 10 bases lay in between. The germline gives CDR1 KGHSH, CDR2 LQKENI. This CDR3 reads CASSPGGPAEAFF. DNA for the CDR3: TGTGCCAGCTCACCAGGGGGACCCGCTGAAGCTTTCTTT. The full variable domain, completed using reference TRBV18 and TRBJ1-1, is NAGVMQNPRHLVRRRGQEARLRCSPMKGHSHVYWYRQLPEEGLKFMVYLQKENIIDESGMPKERFSAEFPKEGPSILRIQQVVRGDSAAYFCASSPGGPAEAFFGQGTRLTVV.

A note on this clonotype: This likely traces to a read error, being one base from a far larger clone. This chain links TRBV7-3 with TRBJ1-3, with D tentatively TRBD1 (5 bases). Germline lookup yields CDR1 SGHTA and CDR2 FQGTGA. The CDR3 is 16 amino acids. Written as DNA, the CDR3 is TGCGCCAGCAGCCAACCGGGACTGATCTCTGGAAACACCATATATTTT. This encodes CASSQPGLISGNTIYF.

In this sample, this clonotype turned up once. V and J are TRBV9 and TRBJ1-2; 8 nucleotides agree with TRBD1. Trimming took 4 bases from V and 5 from J; bases not matched to a gene: 4. Per the germline V gene, CDR1 is SGDLS and CDR2 is YYNGEE. The CDR3 consists of 13 residues. CDR3 nucleotide sequence: TGTGCCAGCAGCCGGGGACAGGCTTATGGCTACACCTTC. Protein: CASSRGQAYGYTF.

J is TRBJ1-1 and V is TRBV29-1; 9 nucleotides agree with TRBD1. The ends lost 0 bases at V and 6 bases at J; junction bases unmatched: 2. The CDR3 length is 13 residues. Germline V gives CDR1 SQVTM, CDR2 ANQGSEA. The CDR3 DNA follows: TGCAGCGTTGAAGAGTACAGGGGGCCTGAAGCTTTCTTT. This encodes CSVEEYRGPEAFF.